What follows is one T cell receptor beta chain and its context. This specimen comes from a study of T cell responses to AZD1222 COVID-19 vaccine. TCRdb keeps only in-frame clones here, not all; method: immunoSEQ multiplex PCR. Among roughly 130,000 clones listed, 75% to 90% were seen once. Germline lookup yields CDR1 SGHTA and CDR2 FQGTGA. After removal of 2 bases from V and 7 bases from J, the junction contained 4 bases not matched to a gene. This CDR3 is 13 amino acids long. Sequencing was performed on peripheral blood, taken on day 0 of AZD1222 vaccination. The chain joins TRBV7-3 to TRBJ2-7; 8 bases line up with TRBD2. The sequence was obtained from an adult in good health. The CDR3 is CASSLGTRREQYF. CDR3 sequence (DNA): TGTGCCAGCAGCTTAGGGACTAGGAGAGAGCAGTACTTC.